This record covers a single TCR beta chain. Trimming took 2 bases from V and 3 from J; bases not matched to a gene: 4. This CDR3 has 14 residues. Germline values: CDR1 MNHEY, CDR2 SVGAGI. TCR beta chains were sequenced at survey level with immunoSEQ. The method was immunoSEQ multiplex PCR; TCRdb's version includes in-frame clones alone and lacks a portion of them. The data show tens of thousands of clones, over 90% seen once. J is TRBJ2-7 and V is TRBV6-5; 7 bases map to TRBD1. The source is a middle-aged man with rheumatoid arthritis. Source material: PBMCs. The CDR3 here is CASSYRQGVYEQYF. For the CDR3, the DNA is TGTGCCAGCAGTTACAGGCAGGGGGTCTACGAGCAGTACTTC.